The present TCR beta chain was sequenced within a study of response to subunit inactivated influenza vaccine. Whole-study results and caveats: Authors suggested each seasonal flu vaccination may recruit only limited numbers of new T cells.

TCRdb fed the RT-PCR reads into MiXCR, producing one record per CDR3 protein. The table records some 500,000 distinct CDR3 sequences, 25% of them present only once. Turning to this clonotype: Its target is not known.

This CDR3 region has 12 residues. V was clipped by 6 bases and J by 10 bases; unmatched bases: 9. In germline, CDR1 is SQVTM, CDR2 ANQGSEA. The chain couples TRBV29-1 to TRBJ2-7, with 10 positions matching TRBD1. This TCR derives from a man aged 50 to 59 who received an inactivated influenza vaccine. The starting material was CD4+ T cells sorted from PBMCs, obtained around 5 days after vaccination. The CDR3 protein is CSVASGQGSQYF. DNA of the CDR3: TGCAGCGTAGCCTCGGGACAGGGGTCCCAGTACTTC.